What follows are 5 T cell receptor beta chains derived from one specimen sequenced in a study of shared clonotypes between healthy human individuals. Naive CD8 populations comprised CD45RO-negative cells positively selected for CCR7, excluding terminally differentiated effector memory CD45RA+ cells. The repertoire was sequenced with immunoSEQ multiplex PCR; TCRdb's copy has only in-frame clones and lacks some. The sample contains hundreds of thousands of clones, approximately 96% of which appear only once. Sequenced input: naive CD8+ T cells sorted from blood. The receptors come from a woman aged 25 to 39 in good health.

CDR3 amino acids: CASTFTSSYNEQFF. CDR3 sequence (DNA): TGTGCCAGTACCTTCACGAGCTCCTACAATGAGCAGTTCTTC. This rearrangement joins TRBV19 to TRBJ2-1, with unresolved D. CDR3 length: 14 amino acids. The V gene lost 7 bases and the J gene lost 0 bases, with 10 bases spanning the gap. Germline V gene sequence: CDR1 LNHDA, CDR2 SQIVND (reference sequence). Full variable domain (outside the CDR3, taken from reference TRBV19 and TRBJ2-1): DGGITQSPKYLFRKEGQNVTLSCEQNLNHDAMYWYRQDPGQGLRLIYYSQIVNDFQKGDIAEGYSVSREKKESFPLTVTSAQKNPTAFYLCASTFTSSYNEQFFGPGTRLTVL.

This clone has only one observation. The chain combines TRBV7-2 with TRBJ2-2, with D unresolved. Trimming took off 3 bases at V and 3 bases at J, with 8 bases between the two ends. The CDR3 covers 14 residues. Per germline, CDR1 SGHTA and CDR2 FQGNSA. The CDR3 sequence: CASSFGPYTGELFF. The CDR3 coding sequence is TGTGCCAGCAGCTTTGGTCCGTACACCGGGGAGCTGTTTTTT.

This rearrangement joins TRBV7-6 to TRBJ2-5; maybe TRBD2 (6 bases). The CDR3 covers 13 residues. V was shortened by 5 bases and J by 7 bases, with 14 bases between the two germline ends. CDR1 and CDR2 from the germline V gene are SGHVS and FNYEAQ. The CDR3 here is CASSRGEEGTQYF. The CDR3 bases are TGTGCCAGCAGCCGCGGGGAGGAGGGGACCCAGTACTTC.

A single count supports this clone. The V gene is TRBV11-2, the J gene TRBJ1-6; D is undetermined. Between the trimmed V and J ends, which lost 4 bases and 4 bases, there was a span of 14 bases. This CDR3 is built from 16 residues. Germline V gives CDR1 SGHAT, CDR2 FQNNGV. The CDR3 loop is CASSSVPGPYNSPLHF. In DNA form, the CDR3 reads TGTGCCAGCAGCTCAGTTCCGGGCCCTTATAATTCACCCCTCCACTTT.

In regard to this clone: The sample has other DNA sequences that encode this CDR3 too. The rearrangement joins TRBV5-6 to TRBJ2-2, with no clear D. Looked up from germline, CDR1 is SGHDT and CDR2 is YYEEEE. V lost 1 base, J lost 1 base, and 5 bases lay in between. The CDR3 is 14 amino acids. This CDR3 is CASSLTENTGELFF. CDR3 DNA: TGTGCCAGCAGCTTGACCGAGAACACCGGGGAGCTGTTTTTT.